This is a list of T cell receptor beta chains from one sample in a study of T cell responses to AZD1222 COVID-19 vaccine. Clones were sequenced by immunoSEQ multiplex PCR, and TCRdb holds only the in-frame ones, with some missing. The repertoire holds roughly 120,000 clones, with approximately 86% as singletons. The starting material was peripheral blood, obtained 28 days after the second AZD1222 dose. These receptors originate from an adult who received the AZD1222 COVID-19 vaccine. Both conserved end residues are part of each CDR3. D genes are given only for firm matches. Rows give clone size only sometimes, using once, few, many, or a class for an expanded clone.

DNA: TGTGCCACCAGTGATGTAGGGGGATTTTACAATGAGCAGTTCTTC
CDR3: CATSDVGGFYNEQFF
D: NA
V: TRBV24-1
size: NA
J: TRBJ2-1

DNA: TGTGCCACCAGTGATCCGGGAAGAGAGGAAGCTTTCTTT
CDR3: CATSDPGREEAFF
D: NA
V: TRBV24-1
size: once
J: TRBJ1-1

DNA: TGTGCCAGCAGCGTTGAAGCGGGAGTAGATGAGCAGTTCTTC
CDR3: CASSVEAGVDEQFF
D: TRBD2
V: TRBV9
size: NA
J: TRBJ2-1

DNA: TGTGCCAGCAGCGCCGGGCCGGGGCAACGCGAGCAGTACTTC
CDR3: CASSAGPGQREQYF
D: NA
V: TRBV9
size: NA
J: TRBJ2-7

DNA: TGTGCCAGCAGTTTAGCGGGAGGGCCGTACGAGCAGTACTTC
CDR3: CASSLAGGPYEQYF
D: TRBD2
V: TRBV28
size: few
J: TRBJ2-7

DNA: TGTGCCAGCAGGGCCCTGTGGGGCTCGGGCTATGGCTACACCTTC
CDR3: CASRALWGSGYGYTF
D: NA
V: TRBV6-5
size: NA
J: TRBJ1-2

DNA: TGTGCCACCAGTGATTTAGGCCACTCCTACAATGAGCAGTTCTTC
CDR3: CATSDLGHSYNEQFF
D: NA
V: TRBV24-1
size: NA
J: TRBJ2-1

DNA: TGTGCCAGCAGCTTAGAACCACGAGTCCCCACCGGGGAGCTGTTTTTT
CDR3: CASSLEPRVPTGELFF
D: NA
V: TRBV11-1
size: NA
J: TRBJ2-2

DNA: TGTGCCAGCAGTGAGGATCAAACAGGGAGGGGGAGGGAGCAGTACTTC
CDR3: CASSEDQTGRGREQYF
D: NA
V: TRBV27
size: NA
J: TRBJ2-7

DNA: TGCAGTGCTAGTGACGGGGGGCCCTCCTACGAGCAGTACTTC
CDR3: CSASDGGPSYEQYF
D: NA
V: TRBV20-1
size: NA
J: TRBJ2-7

DNA: TGTGCCAGCAGCTTGGGGGGTCGGGACAAGAACACCGGGGAGCTGTTTTTT
CDR3: CASSLGGRDKNTGELFF
D: NA
V: TRBV5-5
size: NA
J: TRBJ2-2

DNA: TGTGCCAGCAGTTTAGGTGCCGGAGACACAGATACGCAGTATTTT
CDR3: CASSLGAGDTDTQYF
D: NA
V: TRBV28
size: NA
J: TRBJ2-3

DNA: TGCAGCGCCACCGGGACTGGCGGGTATAATGAGCAGTTCTTC
CDR3: CSATGTGGYNEQFF
D: NA
V: TRBV29-1
size: NA
J: TRBJ2-1

DNA: TGTGCCAGCAGCCCAATTCTAGCGAGCACAGATACGCAGTATTTT
CDR3: CASSPILASTDTQYF
D: NA
V: TRBV5-5
size: NA
J: TRBJ2-3

DNA: TGTGCCAGCAAGCTAGCGGGAGGGCCGCGGTACGAGCAGTACTTC
CDR3: CASKLAGGPRYEQYF
D: TRBD2
V: TRBV2
size: once
J: TRBJ2-7

DNA: TGCGCCAGCAGCTTGGGGCAGGGGACTTCACCCCTCCACTTT
CDR3: CASSLGQGTSPLHF
D: NA
V: TRBV5-1
size: NA
J: TRBJ1-6

DNA: TGTGCCATCAGTGAGTCTGGCAGCAATCAGCCCCAGCATTTT
CDR3: CAISESGSNQPQHF
D: NA
V: TRBV10-3
size: NA
J: TRBJ1-5

DNA: TGTGCCAGCAGCTTGAATTCGGATACCTACGAGCAGTACTTC
CDR3: CASSLNSDTYEQYF
D: NA
V: TRBV5-4
size: NA
J: TRBJ2-7

DNA: TGTGCCAGCAGTAGCTGGGACAGCCAAGAGACCCAGTACTTC
CDR3: CASSSWDSQETQYF
D: TRBD1
V: TRBV6-5
size: NA
J: TRBJ2-5

DNA: TGTGCCAGCAGCGTAGGAATTTCGGCGACGGGAGGGTACTACGAGCAGTACTTC
CDR3: CASSVGISATGGYYEQYF
D: TRBD2
V: TRBV9
size: NA
J: TRBJ2-7

DNA: TGTGCCAGCCTAGGAGATGGCTACAATGAGCAGTTCTTC
CDR3: CASLGDGYNEQFF
D: NA
V: TRBV3-1/TRBV3-2
size: NA
J: TRBJ2-1

DNA: TGTGCCAGCAGGACCCCTCCGGCCTATGGCTACACCTTC
CDR3: CASRTPPAYGYTF
D: NA
V: TRBV6-5
size: NA
J: TRBJ1-2

DNA: TGCGCCAGCAGCGAGACGAGGACAGTTCAAGAGACCCAGTACTTC
CDR3: CASSETRTVQETQYF
D: NA
V: TRBV5-1
size: NA
J: TRBJ2-5

DNA: TGTGCCAGCAGCCGGACAGGGGGATCAGATACGCAGTATTTT
CDR3: CASSRTGGSDTQYF
D: TRBD1
V: TRBV14
size: NA
J: TRBJ2-3

DNA: TGTGCCAGTATTTCCCGGGGTTGGGCCGGGGAGCTGTTTTTT
CDR3: CASISRGWAGELFF
D: NA
V: TRBV19
size: NA
J: TRBJ2-2

DNA: TGTGCCAGCAGCCTCAAACTCATAGCGGGAGCCTACGAGCAGTACTTC
CDR3: CASSLKLIAGAYEQYF
D: TRBD2
V: TRBV7-6
size: NA
J: TRBJ2-7

DNA: TGTGCCAGCAGCTCCGCCTTACTAGCGGGGGGTGAGAGCTACGAGCAGTACTTC
CDR3: CASSSALLAGGESYEQYF
D: TRBD2
V: TRBV13
size: NA
J: TRBJ2-7